This record concerns one TCR beta chain sequence. Per germline, CDR1 LNHDA and CDR2 SQIVND (reference sequence). The length of the CDR3 is 14 residues. The V and J ends lost 1 base and 3 bases, in that order; junction bases with no gene match: 3. The sample belongs to a study of PD-L1 blockade in urothelial cancer. TCRdb's copy holds only in-frame clones and misses some; the assay was immunoSEQ multiplex PCR. The top ten hold 1.5% to 2% of the sample, which has about 120,000 clones, roughly 90% seen once. Regarding time point: peripheral blood 6 weeks after treatment start. The sample consisted of PBMCs, taken around atezolizumab (anti-PD-L1) treatment. This chain connects TRBV19 to TRBJ2-7; 7 nucleotides line up with TRBD1. This TCR came from a man in his 60s with urothelial cancer. CDR3 in amino acids: CASSIGRQGYEQYF. CDR3 DNA: TGTGCCAGTAGTATAGGGAGACAGGGCTACGAGCAGTACTTC.